Listed below are T cell receptor beta chains from one sample, sequenced in a study of T cell responses to AZD1222 COVID-19 vaccine. Measured with immunoSEQ multiplex PCR; TCRdb has only the in-frame clones, and not every one. This sample has about 140,000 clones; around 90% occur once, and the top ten carry 5%. This material consisted of peripheral blood, taken on day 0 of AZD1222 vaccination. These receptors came from an adult in good health. Each CDR3 is given with its conserved first and last residue. The order of the fields is CDR3 DNA, CDR3 protein, J gene, D gene, V gene, CDR3 length, clone size. D genes are given only for firm matches. The size field is filled for only some rows; it gives once, few, many or a size class.

CDR3 DNA: TGTGCCACCAGTGATGCGGACAGAAGTAACACCGGGGAGCTGTTTTTT
CDR3 protein: CATSDADRSNTGELFF
J gene: TRBJ2-2
D gene: NA
V gene: TRBV24-1
CDR3 length: 16
clone size: few

CDR3 DNA: TGTGCCAGCAGGCCATATGGCTCCTACGAGCAGTACTTC
CDR3 protein: CASRPYGSYEQYF
J gene: TRBJ2-7
D gene: NA
V gene: TRBV14
CDR3 length: 13
clone size: NA

CDR3 DNA: TGTGCCAGCAGTTCACCAAGGGACGCCCGGGGCACTGAAGCTTTCTTT
CDR3 protein: CASSSPRDARGTEAFF
J gene: TRBJ1-1
D gene: NA
V gene: TRBV28
CDR3 length: 16
clone size: once

CDR3 DNA: TGTGCCAGCAGTCCAGAGGTCGGACAGGTCCGGTTCTTC
CDR3 protein: CASSPEVGQVRFF
J gene: TRBJ2-1
D gene: TRBD1
V gene: TRBV28
CDR3 length: 13
clone size: NA

CDR3 DNA: TGTGCCAGCACCAGGGAGGCCGGGGAGCTGTTTTTT
CDR3 protein: CASTREAGELFF
J gene: TRBJ2-2
D gene: NA
V gene: TRBV6-5
CDR3 length: 12
clone size: NA

CDR3 DNA: TGTGCCAGCAGCCAATGGACATTGAACACTGAAGCTTTCTTT
CDR3 protein: CASSQWTLNTEAFF
J gene: TRBJ1-1
D gene: NA
V gene: TRBV13
CDR3 length: 14
clone size: NA

CDR3 DNA: TGTGCCAGCACCGAAAGGAGGGGGTCCCCGGGTTTCTTT
CDR3 protein: CASTERRGSPGFF
J gene: TRBJ1-1
D gene: NA
V gene: TRBV28
CDR3 length: 13
clone size: NA

CDR3 DNA: TGTGCCAGCAGCTTCGCTTATATTACAGGGTTGGGCTCTGGAAACACCATATATTTT
CDR3 protein: CASSFAYITGLGSGNTIYF
J gene: TRBJ1-3
D gene: NA
V gene: TRBV7-9
CDR3 length: 19
clone size: NA

CDR3 DNA: TGTGCCAGCAGCCGCTTGCCCAATGAGCAGTTCTTC
CDR3 protein: CASSRLPNEQFF
J gene: TRBJ2-1
D gene: NA
V gene: TRBV11-2
CDR3 length: 12
clone size: NA

CDR3 DNA: TGCGCCAGCAGCCAAGGGCCAGGGGAAACGAACACCGGGGAGCTGTTTTTT
CDR3 protein: CASSQGPGETNTGELFF
J gene: TRBJ2-2
D gene: NA
V gene: TRBV4-1
CDR3 length: 17
clone size: NA

CDR3 DNA: TGTGCCAGCAGTGATACCGGGGAGGGGAACTACAATGAGCAGTTCTTC
CDR3 protein: CASSDTGEGNYNEQFF
J gene: TRBJ2-1
D gene: TRBD2
V gene: TRBV25-1
CDR3 length: 16
clone size: NA

CDR3 DNA: TGTGCCAGCAGCTTAACTAGCGGGATATACAATGAGCAGTTCTTC
CDR3 protein: CASSLTSGIYNEQFF
J gene: TRBJ2-1
D gene: TRBD2
V gene: TRBV11-2
CDR3 length: 15
clone size: once

CDR3 DNA: TGCGCCAGCAGCTCAGGTAGCGGGAGGGTGGATACGCAGTATTTT
CDR3 protein: CASSSGSGRVDTQYF
J gene: TRBJ2-3
D gene: TRBD2
V gene: TRBV5-1
CDR3 length: 15
clone size: NA

CDR3 DNA: TGTGCCAGCACGGACAGGGCTGTTCAGCCCCAGCATTTT
CDR3 protein: CASTDRAVQPQHF
J gene: TRBJ1-5
D gene: TRBD1
V gene: TRBV6-5
CDR3 length: 13
clone size: NA

CDR3 DNA: TGTGCCAGCAGTGAACTTGGGACCATTAATAATTCACCCCTCCACTTT
CDR3 protein: CASSELGTINNSPLHF
J gene: TRBJ1-6
D gene: NA
V gene: TRBV6-1
CDR3 length: 16
clone size: NA

CDR3 DNA: TGTGCCAGCAGCTTATCTAACACAGATACGCAGTATTTT
CDR3 protein: CASSLSNTDTQYF
J gene: TRBJ2-3
D gene: NA
V gene: TRBV11-3
CDR3 length: 13
clone size: NA

CDR3 DNA: TGTGCCAGCAGTTTTGGGGGGATGGGTGAAAAACTGTTTTTT
CDR3 protein: CASSFGGMGEKLFF
J gene: TRBJ1-4
D gene: NA
V gene: TRBV28
CDR3 length: 14
clone size: few

CDR3 DNA: TGTGCCAGCAGCCGACAGTCCAATCAGCCCCAGCATTTT
CDR3 protein: CASSRQSNQPQHF
J gene: TRBJ1-5
D gene: NA
V gene: TRBV6-6
CDR3 length: 13
clone size: NA

CDR3 DNA: TGTGCCAGTAGTCTTCGATGGACGGCGAACACCGGGGAGCTGTTTTTT
CDR3 protein: CASSLRWTANTGELFF
J gene: TRBJ2-2
D gene: NA
V gene: TRBV19
CDR3 length: 16
clone size: NA

CDR3 DNA: TGCAGCGCCTATTGGACAGGGGGTGGTGAAGCTTTCTTT
CDR3 protein: CSAYWTGGGEAFF
J gene: TRBJ1-1
D gene: TRBD1
V gene: TRBV29-1
CDR3 length: 13
clone size: NA

CDR3 DNA: TGTGCCAGCCTGACAGGGCAGGGCGAAGATACGCAGTATTTT
CDR3 protein: CASLTGQGEDTQYF
J gene: TRBJ2-3
D gene: TRBD1
V gene: TRBV28
CDR3 length: 14
clone size: NA